This passage covers 17 T cell receptor beta chains from one sample sequenced in a study of T cells in Graves' hyperthyroidism and ophthalmopathy. The TCR beta CDR3 regions underwent amplification using RNA transcripts as the source. HTBI primers were used for first-round RT-PCR of the TCR CDR3. TCRdb re-called the multiplex PCR reads with MiXCR, one entry per CDR3 protein. The sample shows roughly 380,000 distinct CDR3 sequences, 15% to 20% of them seen only once. Material: blood. These receptor sequences come from a middle-aged woman with Graves' ophthalmopathy.

The table lists this clonotype with many counts. The chain employs TRBV11-2 and TRBJ2-7, with 10 bases identical to TRBD2. V gave up 4 bases and J gave up 6 bases; unmatched junction bases: 15. Germline V gene lookup returns CDR1 SGHAT and CDR2 FQNNGV. The CDR3 totals 17 residues. CDR3 amino acids: CASSSPFKPSGRLEQYF. CDR3 sequence (DNA): TGTGCCAGCAGCTCCCCTTTTAAGCCTAGCGGGAGACTCGAGCAGTACTTC. Full variable domain (outside the CDR3, taken from reference TRBV11-2 and TRBJ2-7): EAGVAQSPRYKIIEKRQSVAFWCNPISGHATLYWYQQILGQGPKLLIQFQNNGVVDDSQLPKDRFSAERLKGVDSTLKIQPAKLEDSAVYLCASSSPFKPSGRLEQYFGPGTRLTVT.

This clonotype was seen many times. V is TRBV6-2 or TRBV6-3 and J is TRBJ2-6; no reliable D call. CDR1 and CDR2 from the germline V gene are MNHEY and SVGEGT. V was shortened by 4 bases and J by 0 bases, with 4 bases between the two germline ends. CDR3 size: 14 residues. The CDR3 protein is CASSWSSGANVLTF. As DNA, the CDR3 is TGTGCCAGCAGTTGGAGCTCTGGGGCCAACGTCCTGACTTTC.

This clonotype was seen at least ten times. The V gene is TRBV6-5, the J gene TRBJ2-7, with 8 bases lining up with TRBD2. The germline CDR1 and CDR2 sequences are MNHEY and SVGAGI. Trimming at V came to 0 bases and at J to 2 bases, leaving 9 bases not matched to a gene. The CDR3 is made up of 17 amino acids. The CDR3 DNA follows: TGTGCCAGCAGTTACTCGATGGCACTAGCGGAGGCCTACGAGCAGTACTTC. This sequence encodes CASSYSMALAEAYEQYF.

This clonotype was seen ten or more times. The chain couples TRBV11-2 to TRBJ1-1; unclear D gene. Germline assignment: CDR1 SGHAT and CDR2 FQNNGV. This CDR3 is built from 13 residues. Trimming cost V 4 bases and J 9 bases, with 15 bases left between them. CDR3 DNA sequence: TGTGCCAGCAGCTCCGGCATCATTGGCCAAGCTTTCTTT. It encodes CASSSGIIGQAFF. Using reference TRBV11-2 and TRBJ1-1 for the parts outside the CDR3, the full variable domain is EAGVAQSPRYKIIEKRQSVAFWCNPISGHATLYWYQQILGQGPKLLIQFQNNGVVDDSQLPKDRFSAERLKGVDSTLKIQPAKLEDSAVYLCASSSGIIGQAFFGQGTRLTVV.

This clonotype was found many times. CDR3 bases: TGTGCCAGCAGCTTAGCGACAGGGGTTTCCTACGAGCAGTACTTC. Encoded protein: CASSLATGVSYEQYF. V is TRBV13 and J is TRBJ2-7; 8 bases align to TRBD1. This CDR3 is 15 amino acids long. The junction had 3 bases not matched to a gene; V was cut back by 1 base and J by 1 base. Germline V gene lookup returns CDR1 PRHDT and CDR2 FYEKMQ (reference sequence).

This chain links TRBV30 with TRBJ2-5; TRBD2 aligns across 7 bases. V was clipped by 4 bases and J by 4 bases; unmatched bases: 12. Germline V gene data show CDR1 as GTSNPN and CDR2 as SVGIG (reference sequence). The CDR3 spans 15 residues. The CDR3, as DNA: TGTGCCTGGACCCTACCTGGGACTATAGGAGAGACCCAGTACTTC. Encoded protein: CAWTLPGTIGETQYF.

This clonotype was detected many times. This chain connects TRBV4-3 to TRBJ2-6; D remains unclear. The germline gives CDR1 LGHNA, CDR2 YSLEER. V lost 0 bases, J lost 2 bases, and 8 bases lay in between. There are 16 residues in the CDR3. The CDR3 DNA is TGCGCCAGCAGCCAAGATCATGGGACTGGGGCCAACGTCCTGACTTTC. Amino acids: CASSQDHGTGANVLTF.

This clonotype was picked up one time. This chain uses TRBV6-1 with TRBJ1-1, with a possible D match to TRBD1 (6 bases). V lost 6 bases, J lost 4 bases, and 15 bases lay in between. Per the germline V gene, CDR1 is MNHNS and CDR2 is SASEGT. CDR3 length: 14 residues. CDR3 protein: CASRSQGGSTEAFF. For the CDR3, the DNA is TGTGCCAGCAGATCACAGGGTGGGAGCACTGAAGCTTTCTTT.

This clonotype turned up a few times. The chain employs TRBV5-1 and TRBJ2-5, with a tentative D call TRBD1 (6 bases). Trimming stripped 2 bases from V and 4 bases from J, with 18 bases between. Germline CDR1 SGHRS, CDR2 YFSETQ. This CDR3 has 16 residues. In DNA, the CDR3 is TGCGCCAGCAGCTTAGATACCGGGACACCCCGAGAGACCCAGTACTTC. This translates into CASSLDTGTPRETQYF.

This clonotype was seen many times. J is TRBJ2-5 and V is TRBV2; 9 bases agree with TRBD2. This CDR3 contains 14 residues. Germline V gene lookup returns CDR1 SNHLY and CDR2 FYNNEI. J was trimmed by 5 bases and V by 4 bases; bases with no gene match: 5. CDR3 nucleotides: TGTGCCAGCAGTGCTCTAGCGGGGAAGGAGACCCAGTACTTC. Translation: CASSALAGKETQYF. The full variable domain, with the rest looked up from reference TRBV2 and TRBJ2-5, is EPEVTQTPSHQVTQMGQEVILRCVPISNHLYFYWYRQILGQKVEFLVSFYNNEISEKSEIFDDQFSVERPDGSNFTLKIRSTKLEDSAMYFCASSALAGKETQYFGPGTRLLVL.

The V gene is TRBV6-5, the J gene TRBJ1-2; D remains unclear. Trimming left V 2 bases short and J 0 bases short, with 16 bases between. Germline V gives CDR1 MNHEY, CDR2 SVGAGI. This CDR3 is built from 17 residues. The CDR3 DNA follows: TGTGCCAGCAGTTACCGCGACACTTCAAGAGCTAACTATGGCTACACCTTC. It specifies CASSYRDTSRANYGYTF.

This clonotype was found many times. The genes are TRBV28 and TRBJ1-1; 8 positions match TRBD1. Germline assignment: CDR1 MDHEN and CDR2 SYDVKM. This CDR3 is 14 amino acids long. With V trimmed by 6 bases and J by 1 base, 4 bases remained unmatched. CDR3 amino acids: CASSTDRGNTEAFF. DNA of the CDR3: TGTGCCAGCAGCACCGACAGGGGGAACACTGAAGCTTTCTTT. Combining the CDR3 with reference TRBV28 and TRBJ1-1 gives the whole variable domain DVKVTQSSRYLVKRTGEKVFLECVQDMDHENMFWYRQDPGLGLRLIYFSYDVKMKEKGDIPEGYSVSREKKERFSLILESASTNQTSMYLCASSTDRGNTEAFFGQGTRLTVV.

This clonotype appeared many times. The chain links TRBV3-1 to TRBJ2-7; 9 bases line up with TRBD1. This CDR3 comprises 14 residues. V lost 4 bases to trimming and J lost 6 bases; unmatched junction nucleotides: 7. Germline values: CDR1 LGHDT, CDR2 YNNKEL (reference sequence). CDR3 nucleotide sequence: TGTGCCAGCAGCCTTATGGACAGGGGATTCGAGCAGTACTTC. It specifies CASSLMDRGFEQYF.

The chain links TRBV15 to TRBJ2-2; no reliable D call. The CDR3 is 11 residues long. V was clipped by 1 base and J by 8 bases, with 2 bases between them. Per the germline V gene, CDR1 is LNHNV and CDR2 is YYDKDF (reference sequence). The CDR3 loop is CATSRVGELFF. The CDR3, as DNA: TGTGCCACCAGCAGAGTGGGGGAGCTGTTTTTT.

This clonotype occurred many times. The chain carries TRBV6-2 or TRBV6-3 and TRBJ1-2, with a possible D match to TRBD1 (5 bases). V was clipped by 7 bases and J by 4 bases, with 13 bases between them. This CDR3 is built from 13 residues. Germline V gene sequence: CDR1 MNHEY, CDR2 SVGEGT. The CDR3 region has the DNA TGTGCCAGCACCGGGGCCGGGGGCTATGGCTACACCTTC. Protein product: CASTGAGGYGYTF.

This clonotype came up many times. V is TRBV10-3 and J is TRBJ2-7, with 9 nucleotides matching TRBD2. With V trimmed by 10 bases and J by 4 bases, 11 bases remained unmatched. This CDR3 has 14 residues. Looked up from germline, CDR1 is ENHRY and CDR2 is SYGVKD. This CDR3 reads CATEAGSGSYEQYF. Here the CDR3 DNA reads TGTGCCACCGAAGCCGGTAGCGGGAGTTACGAGCAGTACTTC.

This clonotype has a count of ten or more. This chain joins TRBV27 and TRBJ2-7; 8 bases agree with TRBD2. This CDR3 is 14 amino acids long. Germline lookup yields CDR1 MNHEY and CDR2 SMNVEV (reference sequence). J lost 2 bases, V lost 5 bases, and 5 bases had no gene match. In DNA, the CDR3 is TGTGCCAGCAGTAGAGCGGGAGCCCCCTACGAGCAGTACTTC. Its translation: CASSRAGAPYEQYF.